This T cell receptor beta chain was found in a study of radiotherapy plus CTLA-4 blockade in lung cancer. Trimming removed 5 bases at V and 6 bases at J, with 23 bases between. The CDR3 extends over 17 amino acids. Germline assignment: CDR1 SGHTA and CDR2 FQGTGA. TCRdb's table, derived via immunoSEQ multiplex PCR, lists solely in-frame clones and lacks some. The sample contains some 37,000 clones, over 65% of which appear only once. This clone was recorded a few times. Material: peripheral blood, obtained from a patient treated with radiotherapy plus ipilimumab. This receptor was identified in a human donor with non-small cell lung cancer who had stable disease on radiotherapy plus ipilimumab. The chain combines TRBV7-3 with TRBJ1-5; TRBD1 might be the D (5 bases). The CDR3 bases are TGTGCCAGCAGCCTAAAAAGCAGGGCAGGAGTAGGTCAGCCCCAGCATTTT. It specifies CASSLKSRAGVGQPQHF.